This T cell receptor beta chain is from a study of radiotherapy plus CTLA-4 blockade in lung cancer. General study results and limits: Among blood TCR repertoires after radiotherapy plus ipilimumab, tumor-derived clones expanded. Interferon-beta, together with early blood T cell clone dynamics, reportedly best predicted response.

This clone was observed a handful of times. What it binds is unknown. Profiling relied on immunoSEQ multiplex PCR, and the TCRdb table lists in-frame clones only, not all of them. The repertoire holds some 80,000 clones, with roughly four fifths as singletons. This material consisted of peripheral blood, taken from a patient treated with radiotherapy plus ipilimumab. This receptor was taken from a human donor with non-small cell lung cancer who had stable disease on radiotherapy plus ipilimumab.

The CDR3 spells CAWSVLSNEKLFF. As DNA, the CDR3 is TGTGCCTGGAGTGTACTGAGTAATGAAAAACTGTTTTTT. The chain joins TRBV30 to TRBJ1-4; D is uncertain. The germline V gene has CDR1 GTSNPN and CDR2 SVGIG (reference sequence). The length of the CDR3 is 13 residues. Trimming took 0 bases from V and 4 from J, leaving 6 bases between them. The whole variable domain, remainder taken from reference TRBV30 and TRBJ1-4, is SQTIHQWPATLVQPVGSPLSLECTVEGTSNPNLYWYRQAAGRGLQLLFYSVGIGQISSEVPQNLSASRPQDRQFILSSKKLLLSDSGFYLCAWSVLSNEKLFFGSGTQLSVL.